This record looks at one T cell receptor (beta chain) sequence and its context. Its antigen is still unknown. Germline and junction disagree at one end, which may indicate a read error. This PCR relied on a set of 60 Vbeta primers and 13 Jbeta primers. Generated by immunoSEQ multiplex PCR, the TCRdb table keeps only in-frame clones and is missing some. The sample holds some 150,000 clones, about 85% seen once. The data were taken from a study of cytomegalovirus exposure and HLA in healthy donors. Per the germline V gene, CDR1 is MDHEN and CDR2 is SYDVKM. The CDR3 totals 12 residues. The study's findings and limits: Reportedly, diagnosis of cytomegalovirus status by the classifier showed high specificity and sensitivity. Later, an analysis found that common viral pathogens appeared to be linked with several of the most significant clusters. Later on, an analysis showed TCR association rates differing by HLA locus, with DRB1 the most and HLA-C the fewest.

V is TRBV28 and J is TRBJ2-7; D perhaps matches TRBD1 (6 bases). The clonotype comes from a woman aged 18 to 35 in good health and CMV-seronegative. The sample taken for sequencing was PBMCs. The CDR3 here is CASSPTGSKLDF. In DNA form, the CDR3 reads TGTGCCAGCAGCCCTACAGGGAGTAAGCTCGACTTC.